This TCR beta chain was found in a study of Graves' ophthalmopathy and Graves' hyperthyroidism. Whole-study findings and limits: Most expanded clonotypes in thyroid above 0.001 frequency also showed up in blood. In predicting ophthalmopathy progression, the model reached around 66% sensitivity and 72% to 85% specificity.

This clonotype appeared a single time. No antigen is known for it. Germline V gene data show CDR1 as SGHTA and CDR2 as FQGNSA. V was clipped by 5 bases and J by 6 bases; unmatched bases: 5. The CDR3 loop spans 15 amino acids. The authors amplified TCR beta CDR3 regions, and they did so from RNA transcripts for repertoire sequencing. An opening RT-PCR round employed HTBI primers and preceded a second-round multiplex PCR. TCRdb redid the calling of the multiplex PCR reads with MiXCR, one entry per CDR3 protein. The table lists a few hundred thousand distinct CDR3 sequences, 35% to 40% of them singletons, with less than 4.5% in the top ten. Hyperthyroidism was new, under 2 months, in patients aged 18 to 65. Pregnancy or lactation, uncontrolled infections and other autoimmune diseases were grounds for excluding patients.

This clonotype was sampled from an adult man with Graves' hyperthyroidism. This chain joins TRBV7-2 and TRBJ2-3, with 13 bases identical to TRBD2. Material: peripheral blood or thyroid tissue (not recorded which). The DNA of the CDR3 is TGTGCCAGCAGCGCCGGACTAGCGGGGGCGGATACGCAGTATTTT. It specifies CASSAGLAGADTQYF.